The 25 T cell receptor beta chains presented below share a single source sample, sequenced in a study of blood T cell repertoires in COVID-19. Assay used: immunoSEQ multiplex PCR; TCRdb lists only in-frame clones, some missing. The sample records about 18,000 clones, about 91% being singletons. Sequencing was performed on PBMCs or T cells enriched from blood (not recorded which). The receptor source for this set is a woman in her thirties who had recovered from COVID-19.

The genes are TRBV28 and TRBJ2-1; 13 positions agree with TRBD2. Germline CDR1 reads MDHEN; CDR2 reads SYDVKM. The J segment lost 6 bases and the V segment lost 2 bases, leaving 4 bases of the junction unmatched. The CDR3 spans 16 residues. The CDR3 DNA reads as TGTGCCAGCAGTTTACTGACTAGCGGGGGGTCCAATGAGCAGTTCTTC. Its translation: CASSLLTSGGSNEQFF.

CDR3 sequence reads: CASSPGQYLGLFF. Written as DNA, the CDR3 is TGTGCCAGCAGCCCAGGACAGTATCTTGGGCTGTTTTTT. V and J are TRBV7-9 and TRBJ2-2; D is perhaps TRBD1 (6 bases). CDR1 and CDR2 (germline): SEHNR, FQNEAQ (reference sequence). This CDR3 comprises 13 residues. V was shortened by 5 bases and J by 13 bases, with 17 bases between the two germline ends.

The chain carries TRBV3-1 (or the pseudogene TRBV3-2) and TRBJ2-1, with 10 bases fitting TRBD1. Germline CDR1 and CDR2: LGHDT and YNNKEL (reference sequence). With 5 bases clipped from V and 12 bases from J, the junction kept 10 bases outside the gene matches. The CDR3 is 14 amino acids. CDR3 protein: CASSARDRGLGQFF. The CDR3 DNA sequence: TGTGCCAGCAGCGCCCGGGACAGGGGCCTCGGGCAGTTCTTC.

The V and J genes are TRBV6-1 and TRBJ1-1, with 7 bases matching TRBD1. The CDR3 is 15 amino acids. From germline, CDR1 is MNHNS and CDR2 SASEGT. V gave up 3 bases and J gave up 5 bases; unmatched junction bases: 9. This chain's CDR3 is CASSELGRGDTEAFF. The CDR3 coding sequence is TGTGCCAGCAGTGAGCTCGGCAGGGGGGATACTGAAGCTTTCTTT.

This chain uses TRBV4-1 with TRBJ2-1, with 12 bases lining up with TRBD2. The CDR3 extends over 18 amino acids. Germline values: CDR1 MGHRA, CDR2 YSYEKL. Trimming took 3 bases from V and 4 from J; bases not matched to a gene: 10. The CDR3 DNA is TGCGCCAGCAGCCACCCCCCCAAGACTAGCGGGGGTTACAATGAGCAGTTCTTC. Protein sequence: CASSHPPKTSGGYNEQFF.

This clone appeared once. The chain uses TRBV7-6 and TRBJ2-3; 12 bases fit TRBD2. Germline CDR1 is SGHVS and CDR2 is FNYEAQ. Unmatched junction bases numbered 2, after V lost 1 base and J lost 6 bases. This CDR3 has 15 residues. The CDR3 DNA sequence: TGTGCCAGCAGCTTAGGGACTAGCGGGGTCGATACGCAGTATTTT. This sequence encodes CASSLGTSGVDTQYF.

J is TRBJ1-5 and V is TRBV2, with 9 bases aligning to TRBD1. Germline V gene sequence: CDR1 SNHLY, CDR2 FYNNEI. The CDR3 spans 15 residues. Trimming cost V 6 bases and J 3 bases; bases outside gene matches: 6. Written as DNA, the CDR3 is TGTGCCAGCAGGGATATACAGGGGGCCAATCAGCCCCAGCATTTT. Encoded protein: CASRDIQGANQPQHF.

The chain links TRBV7-7 to TRBJ2-5, with D tentatively TRBD2 (5 bases). V was shortened by 1 base and J by 2 bases, with 23 bases between the two germline ends. The CDR3 totals 19 residues. CDR1 is SSHAT, CDR2 FNYEAQ, per germline (reference sequence). Here the CDR3 reads CASSLVSAGTVQPQETQYF. CDR3 DNA: TGTGCCAGCAGCTTAGTTAGTGCGGGCACCGTACAACCTCAAGAGACCCAGTACTTC.

This clone has a single count. This rearrangement joins TRBV4-1 to TRBJ2-2, with unresolved D. The germline CDR1 and CDR2 sequences are MGHRA and YSYEKL. V was cut by 0 bases and J by 3 bases, with 11 bases left in between. The CDR3 runs 16 residues. CDR3 amino acids: CASSQENTPYTGELFF. CDR3 nucleotides: TGCGCCAGCAGCCAAGAGAACACCCCTTACACCGGGGAGCTGTTTTTT.

There are a few counts of this clone. CDR3 nucleotides: TGCAGCGTTGCAAATTCGCCAGGGCAGCTCGCTTATGGCTACACCTTC. This gives the protein CSVANSPGQLAYGYTF. V usage is TRBV29-1 and J usage is TRBJ1-2, with D possibly being TRBD1 (5 bases). Between the trimmed V and J ends, which lost 4 bases and 5 bases, there was a span of 23 bases. The germline V gene has CDR1 SQVTM and CDR2 ANQGSEA. The CDR3 runs 16 residues.

The J gene is TRBJ2-3, the V gene TRBV5-1, with a weak D call TRBD1 (5 bases). The V end lost 0 bases, the J end lost 3 bases, and 8 bases lay between the germline ends. The germline V gene has CDR1 SGHRS and CDR2 YFSETQ. There are 14 residues in the CDR3. This CDR3 is CASSLDQGTDTQYF. CDR3 nucleotides: TGCGCCAGCAGCTTGGATCAGGGAACAGATACGCAGTATTTT.

This chain uses TRBV19 with TRBJ2-7; 7 nucleotides match TRBD1. This CDR3 contains 14 residues. Trimming at V came to 4 bases and at J to 5 bases, leaving 8 bases not matched to a gene. In germline, CDR1 is LNHDA, CDR2 SQIVND (reference sequence). CDR3 in DNA: TGTGCCAGTAGTAATAGACAGGGTAACCACGAGCAGTACTTC. It specifies CASSNRQGNHEQYF. Complete variable domain (other parts from reference TRBV19 and TRBJ2-7): DGGITQSPKYLFRKEGQNVTLSCEQNLNHDAMYWYRQDPGQGLRLIYYSQIVNDFQKGDIAEGYSVSREKKESFPLTVTSAQKNPTAFYLCASSNRQGNHEQYFGPGTRLTVT.

The genes are TRBV7-2 and TRBJ2-7, with TRBD2 matching 13 bases. The CDR3 contains 15 residues. Germline values: CDR1 SGHTA, CDR2 FQGNSA. After removal of 5 bases from V and 6 bases from J, the junction contained 7 bases not matched to a gene. The CDR3 DNA reads as TGTGCCAGCAGCCCCGAACTAGCGGGGGGGGGCGAGCAGTACTTC. It codes for CASSPELAGGGEQYF.

This clone is a singleton in its sample. The rearrangement links TRBV11-3 to TRBJ2-1; 12 nucleotides match TRBD1. The CDR3 sequence is 15 residues long. Looked up from germline, CDR1 is SGHNT and CDR2 is YENEEA. V gave up 4 bases and J gave up 8 bases; unmatched junction bases: 6. The CDR3 bases are TGTGCCAGCAGCTCGGGACAGGGGGCTTCGGATGAGCAGTTCTTC. Encoded protein: CASSSGQGASDEQFF.

The chain recombines TRBV28 with TRBJ1-5; no reliable D call. This CDR3 is built from 17 residues. Trimming stripped 2 bases from V and 0 bases from J, with 14 bases between. The germline gives CDR1 MDHEN, CDR2 SYDVKM. This CDR3 is CASSLNVGVSSNQPQHF. CDR3 DNA sequence: TGTGCCAGCAGTTTAAATGTAGGAGTGAGTAGCAATCAGCCCCAGCATTTT.

This clone was counted a single time. The chain links TRBV30 to TRBJ2-7; possible D gene TRBD1, 6 bases. Germline loops: CDR1 GTSNPN, CDR2 SVGIG (reference sequence). The CDR3 is 14 residues long. Trimming shortened V by 3 bases and J by 2 bases, and 14 bases separated the two germline ends. CDR3 residues: CAWSAGTRTYEQYF. CDR3 bases: TGTGCCTGGAGCGCCGGGACAAGGACCTACGAGCAGTACTTC.

CDR3 protein: CASSLGGDIQYF. CDR3 in DNA: TGTGCCAGCAGCTTGGGCGGGGACATTCAGTACTTC. The chain has TRBV5-4 and TRBJ2-4, with D possibly being TRBD2 (6 bases). The CDR3 is made up of 12 amino acids. The germline gives CDR1 SGHNT, CDR2 YYREEE (reference sequence). V was clipped by 0 bases and J by 8 bases, with 6 bases between them. The entire variable domain, with the rest obtained from reference TRBV5-4 and TRBJ2-4, is as follows: ETGVTQSPTHLIKTRGQQVTLRCSSQSGHNTVSWYQQALGQGPQFIFQYYREEENGRGNFPPRFSGLQFPNYSSELNVNALELDDSALYLCASSLGGDIQYFGAGTRLSVL.

The genes are TRBV27 and TRBJ1-5, with 9 bases fitting TRBD1. CDR3 length: 12 amino acids. V was pared by 10 bases and J by 7 bases, with 5 bases of the junction left unmatched. Per germline, CDR1 MNHEY and CDR2 SMNVEV (reference sequence). The CDR3 nucleotides are TGTGCCATGGGACAGGGCGGACAGCCCCAGCATTTT. It encodes CAMGQGGQPQHF.

V and J are TRBV24-1 and TRBJ1-1; possible D gene TRBD1, 5 bases. Germline values: CDR1 KGHDR, CDR2 SFDVKD. This CDR3 comprises 15 residues. Trimming pared 4 bases from V and 5 bases from J, leaving 16 bases between. The CDR3 DNA sequence: TGTGCCACCAGTGACCGCGACCGGGGGGTTACTGAAGCTTTCTTT. It specifies CATSDRDRGVTEAFF.

This clone has only one observation. One end of the junction is discordant with germline, which a read error may explain. V and J are TRBV5-6 and TRBJ1-5; D may be TRBD1 (6 bases). From germline, CDR1 is SGHDT and CDR2 YYEEEE. This CDR3 region has 14 residues. CDR3 DNA sequence: TGTGTCAGCAGCACCGGACGGCAGGGGCAGCCCCAGCATTTT. Protein: CVSSTGRQGQPQHF.

This chain joins TRBV3-1 (or the pseudogene TRBV3-2) and TRBJ2-1; 10 bases map to TRBD2. J was trimmed by 4 bases and V by 4 bases; bases with no gene match: 4. Germline lookup yields CDR1 LGHDT and CDR2 YNNKEL (reference sequence). The CDR3 loop spans 15 amino acids. This CDR3 reads CASSPSGGVYNEQFF. The CDR3, as DNA: TGTGCCAGCAGCCCCAGCGGGGGGGTGTACAATGAGCAGTTCTTC.

CDR3 in amino acids: CASSFSYGYTF. CDR3 DNA: TGTGCCAGCAGCTTTTCATATGGCTACACCTTC. This chain links TRBV5-6 with TRBJ1-2; D unresolved. There are 11 residues in the CDR3. Trimming took 2 bases from V and 5 from J, leaving 4 bases between them. Germline CDR1 SGHDT, CDR2 YYEEEE.

Remarks on this clone: One end of the junction fails to match germline, which may point to a read error. This sequence joins TRBV30 and TRBJ1-6, with D hard to call. Germline assignment: CDR1 GTSNPN and CDR2 SVGIG (reference sequence). CDR3 length: 15 residues. The CDR3 DNA sequence: TGTGCCAGGAGAGAGGGAACGAGCTATAATTCACCCCTCCACTTT. Its protein is CARREGTSYNSPLHF.

V usage is TRBV29-1 and J usage is TRBJ2-7; TRBD2 is a possible D gene (5 bases). Between the trimmed V and J ends, which lost 6 bases and 6 bases, there was a span of 12 bases. Germline loops: CDR1 SQVTM, CDR2 ANQGSEA. The length of the CDR3 is 11 residues. Here the CDR3 reads CSVAAGGEQYF. The DNA for the CDR3 is TGCAGCGTCGCGGCGGGTGGCGAGCAGTACTTC.

The rearrangement links TRBV6-5 to TRBJ2-1; 11 nucleotides line up with TRBD2. This CDR3 is 16 amino acids long. J was trimmed by 7 bases and V by 4 bases; bases with no gene match: 9. The germline gives CDR1 MNHEY, CDR2 SVGAGI. The CDR3 bases are TGTGCCAGCAGTTCTCGGCTAGCGGGGGGTCCTAATGAGCAGTTCTTC. It encodes CASSSRLAGGPNEQFF.